There are many counts of the clone carrying this TCR beta chain. Antigen specificity is unknown. The CDR3 end falls 3 residues outside the read, so it is completed with the germline J gene. Caucasian heritage predominated among both patients and controls. The source of the sample is a study of T cell clonality in common variable immunodeficiency. Findings of the study overall: CVID patient heterogeneity limited repertoire-clinical complication correlations. Common variable immunodeficiency TCR beta sequences reportedly had fewer deletions and N-nucleotide insertions. What drives increased CVID clonality needs T cell subpopulation sequencing.

Trimming removed 0 bases at V and 0 bases at J, with 6 bases between. This CDR3 is 15 amino acids long. The V gene's germline CDR1 is MNHEY and CDR2 SVGEGT. Assay used: immunoSEQ multiplex PCR; TCRdb lists only in-frame clones, some missing. This sample comprises 45,000 to 55,000 clones, none seen once only. Sample: peripheral blood mononuclear cells. This TCR derives from a person aged 18-69 years in good health. The gene calls are TRBV6-2 or TRBV6-3 and TRBJ1-5; D gene ambiguous. CDR3 DNA (partial): TGTGCCAGCAGTTACTCGACTTATAGCAATCAGCCC. Translating gives CASSYSTYSNQP. The complete CDR3 protein is CASSYSTYSNQPQHF.